This record concerns one T cell receptor (beta chain) sequence. The sampling schedule covered blood at baseline, cycle 4 day 1, and cycle 7 day 1. The repertoire was sequenced with immunoSEQ multiplex PCR; TCRdb's copy has only in-frame clones and lacks some. Among some 38,000 clones, approximately 90% were seen once, and the ten largest hold roughly a fifth. This record belongs to a study of OX40 agonist ivuxolimab in advanced cancers. Per the germline V gene, CDR1 is PRHDT and CDR2 is FYEKMQ (reference sequence). V lost 6 bases and J lost 0, with 10 bases in between. The CDR3 totals 14 residues. J is TRBJ2-3 and V is TRBV13, with D uncertain. Sequencing was performed on CD4+ or CD8+ T cells sorted from blood, taken in a trial of the OX40 agonist ivuxolimab. The receptor was isolated from an adult with an advanced solid tumor such as melanoma, head and neck, liver or kidney cancer. In nucleotides, the CDR3 is TGTGCCAGCAGTTCAACCACAAGCACAGATACGCAGTATTTT. Translated, it gives CASSSTTSTDTQYF.